This note documents a single T cell receptor beta chain sequence. The data were taken from a study of neoadjuvant anti-PD-1 for oral cavity cancer. Using immunoSEQ multiplex PCR, the repertoire was profiled, and TCRdb retains in-frame clones only, with some absent. The data contain tens of thousands of clones, 35% to 45% of them singletons. The germline gives CDR1 SNHLY, CDR2 FYNNEI. This CDR3 is 13 amino acids long. The germline V and J ends were trimmed by 10 bases and 3 bases, with 16 bases remaining between them. Stated time point: after neoadjuvant nivolumab, at surgical resection. The clonotype originates from a person between 40 and 80 years old with oral cavity squamous cell carcinoma. V gene TRBV2 combines with J gene TRBJ2-7; D is uncertain. The sample here was tumor tissue, taken after nivolumab (anti-PD-1) treatment. CDR3 residues: CAIGPNLRYEQYF. The CDR3 region has the DNA TGTGCCATCGGACCAAATCTTCGCTACGAGCAGTACTTC.